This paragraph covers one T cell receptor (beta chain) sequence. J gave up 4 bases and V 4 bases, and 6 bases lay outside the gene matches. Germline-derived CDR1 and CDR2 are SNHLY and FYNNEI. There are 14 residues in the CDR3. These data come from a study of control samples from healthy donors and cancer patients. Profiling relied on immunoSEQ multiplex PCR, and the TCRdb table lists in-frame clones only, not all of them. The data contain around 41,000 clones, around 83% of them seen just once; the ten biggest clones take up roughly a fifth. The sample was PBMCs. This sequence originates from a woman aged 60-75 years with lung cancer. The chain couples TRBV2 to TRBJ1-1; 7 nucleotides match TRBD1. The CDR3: CASSAPGGPTEAFF. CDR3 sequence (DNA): TGTGCCAGCAGTGCGCCAGGGGGGCCCACTGAAGCTTTCTTT.